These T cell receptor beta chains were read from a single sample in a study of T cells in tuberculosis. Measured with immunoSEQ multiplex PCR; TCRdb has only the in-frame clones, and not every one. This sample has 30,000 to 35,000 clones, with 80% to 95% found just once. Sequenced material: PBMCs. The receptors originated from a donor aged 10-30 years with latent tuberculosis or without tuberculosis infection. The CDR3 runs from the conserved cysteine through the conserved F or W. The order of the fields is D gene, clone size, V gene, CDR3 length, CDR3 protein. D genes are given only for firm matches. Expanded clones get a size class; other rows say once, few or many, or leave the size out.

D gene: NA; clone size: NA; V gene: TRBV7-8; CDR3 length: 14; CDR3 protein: CASSLGTTDNEQFF
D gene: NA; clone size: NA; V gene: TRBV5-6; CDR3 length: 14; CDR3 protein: CASSAGALNTEAFF
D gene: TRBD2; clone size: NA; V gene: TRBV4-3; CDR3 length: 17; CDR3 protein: CASSQAIRASGTYEQYF
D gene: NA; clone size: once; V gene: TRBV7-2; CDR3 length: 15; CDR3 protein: CASSLTTGSSYEQYF
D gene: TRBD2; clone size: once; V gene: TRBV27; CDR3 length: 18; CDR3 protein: CASSPHRLAGGGTDTQYF
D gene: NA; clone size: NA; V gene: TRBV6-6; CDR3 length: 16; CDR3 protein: CASTGRAGWNTDTQYF
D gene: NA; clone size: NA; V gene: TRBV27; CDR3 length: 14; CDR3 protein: CASSLFRGNTEAFF
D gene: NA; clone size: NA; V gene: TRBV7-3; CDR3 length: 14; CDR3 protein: CASSFGSFQDTQYF
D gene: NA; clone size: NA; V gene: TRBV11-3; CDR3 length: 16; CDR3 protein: CASSLWWPRLADTQYF
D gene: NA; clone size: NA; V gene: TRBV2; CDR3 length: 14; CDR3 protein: CASSTAGSGNTIYF
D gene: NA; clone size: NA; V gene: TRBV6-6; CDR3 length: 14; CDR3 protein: CASSQDRQYYGYTF
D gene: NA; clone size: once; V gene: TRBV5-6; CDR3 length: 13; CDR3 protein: CASRPQGGETQYF
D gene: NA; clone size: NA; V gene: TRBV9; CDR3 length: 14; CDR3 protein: CASSTRGTGTEAFF
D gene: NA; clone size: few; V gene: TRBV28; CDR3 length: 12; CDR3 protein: CASTHQGLGQYF
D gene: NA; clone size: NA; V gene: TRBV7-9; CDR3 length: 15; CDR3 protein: CASSFAQGFPYGYTF
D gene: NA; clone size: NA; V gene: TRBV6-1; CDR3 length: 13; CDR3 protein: CASSNHPWQAHHF
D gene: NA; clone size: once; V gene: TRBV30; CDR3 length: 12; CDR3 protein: CVRREVAGELFF
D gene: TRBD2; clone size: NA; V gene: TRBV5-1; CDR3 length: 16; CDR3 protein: CASSGRTSGGVNEQFF
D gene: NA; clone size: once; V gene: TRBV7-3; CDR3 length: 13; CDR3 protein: CASSLTGTDTQYF
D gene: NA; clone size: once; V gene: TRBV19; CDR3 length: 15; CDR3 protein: CASSTSQGRANEQFF
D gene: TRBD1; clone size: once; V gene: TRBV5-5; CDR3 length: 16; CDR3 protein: CASSQGTGGSGNTIYF
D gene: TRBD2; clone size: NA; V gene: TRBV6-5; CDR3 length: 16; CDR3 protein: CASSYGLALDFNEQFF
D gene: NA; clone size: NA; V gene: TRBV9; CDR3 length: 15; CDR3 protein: CASSSTDWYTDTQYF
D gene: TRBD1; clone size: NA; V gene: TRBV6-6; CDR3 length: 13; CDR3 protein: CASSGTGTYEQYF
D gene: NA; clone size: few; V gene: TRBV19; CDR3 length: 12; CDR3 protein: CASSIGQSGYTF
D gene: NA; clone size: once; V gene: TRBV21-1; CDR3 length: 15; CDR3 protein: CASTWTGESGNTIYF
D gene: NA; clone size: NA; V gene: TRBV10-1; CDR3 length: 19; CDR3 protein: CASSDHRPPGVYSNQPQHF
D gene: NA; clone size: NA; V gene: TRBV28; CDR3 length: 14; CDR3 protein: CASSSGTRYNEQFF
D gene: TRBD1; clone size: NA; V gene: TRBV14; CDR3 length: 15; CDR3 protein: CASSHPTGGVYTQYF
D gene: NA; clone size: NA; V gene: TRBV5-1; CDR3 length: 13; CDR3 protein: CASSQGWKGAQHF
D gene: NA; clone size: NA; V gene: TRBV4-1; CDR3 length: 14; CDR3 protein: CASSLITGTGELFF
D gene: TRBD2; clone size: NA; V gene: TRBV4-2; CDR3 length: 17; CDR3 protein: CASSQAPTGTSGDTQYF
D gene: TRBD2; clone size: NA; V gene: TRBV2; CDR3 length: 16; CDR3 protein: CASKRGLAVDTDTQYF
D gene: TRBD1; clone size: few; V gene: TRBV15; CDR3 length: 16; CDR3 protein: CATSRDRQGSAEKLFF
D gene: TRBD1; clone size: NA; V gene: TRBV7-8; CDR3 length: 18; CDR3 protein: CASRLTGLDFRGTDTQYF
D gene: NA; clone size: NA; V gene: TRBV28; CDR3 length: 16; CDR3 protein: CASSSPGTTRSYGYTF
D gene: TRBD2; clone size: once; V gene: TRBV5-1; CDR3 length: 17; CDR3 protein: CASSFGIAGASYNEQFF
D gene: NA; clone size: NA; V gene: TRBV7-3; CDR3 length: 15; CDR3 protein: CASSFSAPGRLEQFF
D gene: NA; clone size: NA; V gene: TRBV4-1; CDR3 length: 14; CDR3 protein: CASSHWTVNTEAFF
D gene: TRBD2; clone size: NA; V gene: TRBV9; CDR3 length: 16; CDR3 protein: CASSVVSSGGYNEQFF